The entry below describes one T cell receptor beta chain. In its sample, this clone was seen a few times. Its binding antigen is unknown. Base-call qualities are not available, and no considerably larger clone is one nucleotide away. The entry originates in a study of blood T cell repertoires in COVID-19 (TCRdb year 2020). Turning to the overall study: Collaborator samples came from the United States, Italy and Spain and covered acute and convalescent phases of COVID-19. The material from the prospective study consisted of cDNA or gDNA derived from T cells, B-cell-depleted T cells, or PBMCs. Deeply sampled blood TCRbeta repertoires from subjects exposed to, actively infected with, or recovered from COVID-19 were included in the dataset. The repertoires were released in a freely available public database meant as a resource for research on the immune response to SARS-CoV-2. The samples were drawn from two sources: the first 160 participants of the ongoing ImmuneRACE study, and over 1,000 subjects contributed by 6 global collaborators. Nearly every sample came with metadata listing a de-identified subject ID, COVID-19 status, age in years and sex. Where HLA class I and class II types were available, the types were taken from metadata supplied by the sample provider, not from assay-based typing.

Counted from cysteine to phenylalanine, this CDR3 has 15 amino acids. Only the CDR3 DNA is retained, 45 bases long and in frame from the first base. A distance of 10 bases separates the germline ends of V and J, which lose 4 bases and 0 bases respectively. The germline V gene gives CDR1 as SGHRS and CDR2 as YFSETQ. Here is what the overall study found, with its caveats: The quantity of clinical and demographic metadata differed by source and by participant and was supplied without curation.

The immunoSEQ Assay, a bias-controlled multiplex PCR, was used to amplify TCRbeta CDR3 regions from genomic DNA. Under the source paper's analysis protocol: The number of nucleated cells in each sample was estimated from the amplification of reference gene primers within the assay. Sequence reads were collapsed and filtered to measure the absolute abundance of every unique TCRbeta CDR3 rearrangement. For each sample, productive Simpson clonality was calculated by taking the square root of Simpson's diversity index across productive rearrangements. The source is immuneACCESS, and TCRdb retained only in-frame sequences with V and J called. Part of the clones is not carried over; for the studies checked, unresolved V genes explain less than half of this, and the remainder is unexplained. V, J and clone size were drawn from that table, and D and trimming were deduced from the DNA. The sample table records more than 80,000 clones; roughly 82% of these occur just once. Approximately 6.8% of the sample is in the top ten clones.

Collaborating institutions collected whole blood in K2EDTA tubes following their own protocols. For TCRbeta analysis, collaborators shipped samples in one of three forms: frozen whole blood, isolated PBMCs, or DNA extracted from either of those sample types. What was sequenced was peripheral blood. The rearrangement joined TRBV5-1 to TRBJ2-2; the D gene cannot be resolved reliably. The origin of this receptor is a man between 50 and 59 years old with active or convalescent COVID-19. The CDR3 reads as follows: CASSPQHPNTGELFF. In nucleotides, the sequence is TGCGCCAGCAGCCCCCAACACCCGAACACCGGGGAGCTGTTTTTT.